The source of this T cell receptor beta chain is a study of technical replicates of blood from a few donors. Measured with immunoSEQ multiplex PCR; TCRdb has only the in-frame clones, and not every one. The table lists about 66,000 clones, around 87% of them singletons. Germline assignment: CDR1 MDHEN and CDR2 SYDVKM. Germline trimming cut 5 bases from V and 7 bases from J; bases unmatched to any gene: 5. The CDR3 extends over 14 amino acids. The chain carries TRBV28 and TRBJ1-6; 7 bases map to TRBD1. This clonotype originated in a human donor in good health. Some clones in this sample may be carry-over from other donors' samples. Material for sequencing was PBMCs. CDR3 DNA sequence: TGTGCCAGCAGTCTCGGGACAGCAAATTCACCCCTCCACTTT. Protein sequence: CASSLGTANSPLHF.